These 29 T cell receptor beta chains originate from one sample sequenced in a study of chemoradiotherapy in HPV16-positive cancers. Data came from immunoSEQ multiplex PCR; TCRdb stores just in-frame clones and leaves some out. Seen here are just over 7,500 clones, approximately 83% observed once, and the top ten hold 2.5% to 3%. The sequencing used blood, collected from a patient who underwent chemoradiotherapy. All receptors come from a human donor with HPV-associated anogenital cancer.

The V call is TRBV7-8, the J call TRBJ2-3; 13 nucleotides align to TRBD2. With 5 bases clipped from V and 1 base from J, the junction kept 12 bases outside the gene matches. Germline-derived CDR1 and CDR2 are SGHVS and FQNEAQ. This CDR3 region has 19 residues. CDR3 in DNA: TGTGCCAGCAGCCAAGAGCCGACCGGACTAGCGGGGGGCACAGATACGCAGTATTTT. Encoded protein: CASSQEPTGLAGGTDTQYF.

The V and J genes are TRBV7-9 and TRBJ1-1; the D gene is possibly TRBD1 (5 bases). The CDR3 consists of 13 residues. Germline lookup yields CDR1 SEHNR and CDR2 FQNEAQ (reference sequence). V lost 6 bases, J lost 3 bases, and 11 bases lay in between. In DNA, the CDR3 is TGTGCCAGCAGGGGGACGGGGCACACTGAAGCTTTCTTT. Translated, it gives CASRGTGHTEAFF.

The genes are TRBV6-1 and TRBJ2-3; TRBD1 might be the D (6 bases). The CDR3 spans 16 residues. Trimming stripped 0 bases from V and 2 bases from J, with 12 bases between. Germline V CDR1 and CDR2: MNHNS, SASEGT. DNA of the CDR3: TGTGCCAGCAGTGAAGCCTCAGGGGTACCCACAGATACGCAGTATTTT. Translating gives CASSEASGVPTDTQYF.

The rearrangement joins TRBV5-1 to TRBJ1-2; no clear D gene. The CDR3 is made up of 14 amino acids. V gave up 0 bases and J gave up 3 bases, with 9 bases separating them. Germline V gene lookup returns CDR1 SGHRS and CDR2 YFSETQ. CDR3 bases: TGCGCCAGCAGCTTGGAACAGTCGGACTATGGCTACACCTTC. It specifies CASSLEQSDYGYTF.

The V and J genes are TRBV7-3 and TRBJ1-2; 7 nucleotides agree with TRBD1. The junction had 8 bases not matched to a gene; V was cut back by 5 bases and J by 8 bases. This CDR3 has 13 residues. Looked up from germline, CDR1 is SGHTA and CDR2 is FQGTGA. The CDR3 spells CASSPQTGQGYTF. The CDR3, as DNA: TGTGCCAGCAGCCCCCAGACAGGGCAAGGCTACACCTTC.

This chain connects TRBV28 to TRBJ1-1; D ambiguous. The CDR3 sequence is 12 residues long. Trimming removed 3 bases at V and 5 bases at J, with 7 bases between. CDR1 and CDR2 from the germline V gene are MDHEN and SYDVKM. CDR3 DNA sequence: TGTGCCAGCAGTTTTTGGGGAACTGAAGCTTTCTTT. Protein product: CASSFWGTEAFF.

The V gene is TRBV10-2, the J gene TRBJ1-2, with TRBD1 matching over 8 bases. Germline loops: CDR1 WSHSY, CDR2 SAAADI. J gave up 2 bases and V 3 bases, and 2 bases lay outside the gene matches. This CDR3 has 14 residues. The CDR3 loop reads CASSDHRGNYGYTF. CDR3 in DNA: TGCGCCAGCAGTGACCACAGGGGGAACTATGGCTACACCTTC.

The CDR3 loop reads CASLRGLGEKLFF. CDR3 sequence (DNA): TGTGCCAGTCTGAGGGGGTTGGGAGAAAAACTGTTTTTT. This chain uses TRBV6-1 with TRBJ1-4; TRBD1 might be the D (6 bases). CDR1 and CDR2 (germline): MNHNS, SASEGT. The CDR3 is 13 amino acids. Trimming removed 9 bases at V and 8 bases at J, with 16 bases between.

This clone was counted a few times. The chain employs TRBV4-3 and TRBJ1-2; 8 bases map to TRBD1. This CDR3 has 15 residues. The V and J ends lost 4 bases and 6 bases, in that order; junction bases with no gene match: 10. Per the germline V gene, CDR1 is LGHNA and CDR2 is YSLEER. The CDR3: CASSPEGQGLNGYTF. CDR3 sequence (DNA): TGCGCCAGCAGCCCTGAAGGACAGGGCTTGAATGGCTACACCTTC.

This rearrangement joins TRBV18 to TRBJ2-5, with TRBD1 matching 8 bases. The CDR3 extends over 16 amino acids. Trimming cost V 3 bases and J 2 bases; bases outside gene matches: 8. Germline V lookup: CDR1 KGHSH, CDR2 LQKENI. As DNA, the CDR3 is TGTGCCAGCTCACCTATGGCAGGGGGCCTACAAGAGACCCAGTACTTC. Its protein product is CASSPMAGGLQETQYF. The variable domain in full, completed from reference TRBV18 and TRBJ2-5, reads NAGVMQNPRHLVRRRGQEARLRCSPMKGHSHVYWYRQLPEEGLKFMVYLQKENIIDESGMPKERFSAEFPKEGPSILRIQQVVRGDSAAYFCASSPMAGGLQETQYFGPGTRLLVL.

The chain recombines TRBV11-1 with TRBJ1-3; perhaps TRBD1 as D (6 bases). The CDR3 covers 14 residues. Germline lookup yields CDR1 SGHAT and CDR2 FQDESV (reference sequence). Trimming left V 5 bases short and J 4 bases short, with 12 bases between. CDR3 DNA sequence: TGTGCCAGCAGCGGGACAAGGTCAGGAAACACCATATATTTT. This translates into CASSGTRSGNTIYF.

This chain joins TRBV4-3 and TRBJ2-3, with 7 positions matching TRBD2. Losses at the gene ends were 1 base for V and 2 bases for J; bases not matched to a gene: 3. Germline V CDR1 and CDR2: LGHNA, YSLEER. The CDR3 has 15 amino acids. The CDR3: CASSQGSGVTDTQYF. The CDR3 DNA reads TGCGCCAGCAGCCAAGGAAGCGGGGTCACAGATACGCAGTATTTT.

V usage is TRBV5-1 and J usage is TRBJ2-7; TRBD1 might be the D (6 bases). The V and J ends lost 0 bases and 3 bases respectively, with 10 bases between them. The V gene's germline CDR1 is SGHRS and CDR2 YFSETQ. The CDR3 is 14 amino acids. The CDR3 sequence: CASSLDYRDYEQYF. CDR3 DNA: TGCGCCAGCAGCTTGGATTACAGGGACTACGAGCAGTACTTC. Variable domain in full (rest from reference TRBV5-1 and TRBJ2-7): KAGVTQTPRYLIKTRGQQVTLSCSPISGHRSVSWYQQTPGQGLQFLFEYFSETQRNKGNFPGRFSGRQFSNSRSEMNVSTLELGDSALYLCASSLDYRDYEQYFGPGTRLTVT.

The chain employs TRBV28 and TRBJ1-1; D unclear. Germline lookup yields CDR1 MDHEN and CDR2 SYDVKM. V dropped 6 bases and J dropped 5 bases, with 16 bases sitting between them. This CDR3 has 14 residues. The CDR3 DNA reads TGTGCCAGCAGATTTTTTGACGGTGGGACTGAAGCTTTCTTT. Translating it yields CASRFFDGGTEAFF. Together with reference TRBV28 and TRBJ1-1, the CDR3 gives the full variable domain: DVKVTQSSRYLVKRTGEKVFLECVQDMDHENMFWYRQDPGLGLRLIYFSYDVKMKEKGDIPEGYSVSREKKERFSLILESASTNQTSMYLCASRFFDGGTEAFFGQGTRLTVV.

The rearrangement joins TRBV18 to TRBJ1-1, with 10 bases that match TRBD1. Germline V gene lookup returns CDR1 KGHSH and CDR2 LQKENI. Germline trimming cut 2 bases from V and 8 bases from J; bases unmatched to any gene: 2. The CDR3 length is 13 residues. CDR3 in amino acids: CASSPGTGVEAFF. DNA of the CDR3: TGTGCCAGCTCACCAGGGACAGGGGTCGAAGCTTTCTTT.

This chain connects TRBV6-1 to TRBJ1-3; no clear D gene. The V end was cut by 3 bases, the J end by 7 bases, with 13 bases between. Germline lookup yields CDR1 MNHNS and CDR2 SASEGT. The CDR3 loop spans 14 amino acids. Here the CDR3 DNA reads TGTGCCAGCAGTGACTTGTTCAGGAGGAACACCATATATTTT. This gives the protein CASSDLFRRNTIYF.

CDR3 bases: TGTGCCAGCAGTGAAGTGGATGGAAACACCATATATTTT. Translation gives CASSEVDGNTIYF. The chain is built from TRBV6-1 and TRBJ1-3; D unclear. Trimming removed 1 base from V and 3 bases from J, with 4 bases in between. Germline V gene sequence: CDR1 MNHNS, CDR2 SASEGT. The CDR3 runs to 13 residues.

The rearrangement uses TRBV2 and TRBJ2-3, with D unclear. Germline values: CDR1 SNHLY, CDR2 FYNNEI. CDR3 length: 13 residues. V shed 6 bases and J shed 4 bases, with 11 bases lying between them. The CDR3 DNA reads TGTGCCAGCAGCCCCACGGGCGCAGATACGCAGTATTTT. Its protein product is CASSPTGADTQYF.

The sample holds a few counts of this clone. This chain connects TRBV7-9 to TRBJ2-5, with a tentative D call TRBD1 (6 bases). The germline V gene has CDR1 SEHNR and CDR2 FQNEAQ (reference sequence). The CDR3 is made up of 13 amino acids. The ends were cut back, 5 bases at V and 7 bases at J, with 14 bases in the middle. The CDR3 DNA sequence: TGTGCCAGCAGCCACTTCTCGACAGGGACCCAGTACTTC. Translated: CASSHFSTGTQYF.

The chain is built from TRBV25-1 and TRBJ2-2; TRBD1 aligns across 8 bases. V lost 4 bases to trimming and J lost 7 bases; unmatched junction nucleotides: 11. The CDR3 sequence is 16 residues long. CDR1 and CDR2 (germline): MGHDK, SYGVNS. CDR3: CASSGNQGASGGELFF. DNA for the CDR3: TGTGCCAGCAGTGGCAATCAGGGGGCATCAGGCGGGGAGCTGTTTTTT.

This clone occurred once. This chain connects TRBV7-9 to TRBJ2-2; D not resolved. V lost 5 bases to trimming and J lost 3 bases, with 10 bases between them. CDR3 length equals 14 residues. Germline V gives CDR1 SEHNR, CDR2 FQNEAQ (reference sequence). CDR3: CASSREIDTGELFF. CDR3 DNA: TGTGCCAGCAGCCGAGAGATCGACACCGGGGAGCTGTTTTTT.

This sequence joins TRBV28 and TRBJ1-4, with a weak D call TRBD1 (6 bases). Between the trimmed V and J ends, which lost 5 bases and 2 bases, there was a span of 21 bases. Per germline, CDR1 MDHEN and CDR2 SYDVKM. The CDR3 has 18 amino acids. CDR3 sequence: CASSPWGLRGGTNEKLFF. The CDR3 nucleotides read TGTGCCAGCAGTCCTTGGGGACTGAGGGGGGGCACTAATGAAAAACTGTTTTTT.

The gene calls are TRBV4-1 and TRBJ2-1; D call uncertain. Germline V gene lookup returns CDR1 MGHRA and CDR2 YSYEKL. Deletions cut 1 base from V and 3 bases from J, with 19 bases between. This CDR3 contains 18 residues. As DNA, the CDR3 is TGCGCCAGCAGCCAAGGAGGTGTAAGGCTCCACAACTACAATGAGCAGTTCTTC. It codes for CASSQGGVRLHNYNEQFF.

The chain combines TRBV28 with TRBJ2-5; 7 bases are shared with TRBD1. CDR1 MDHEN and CDR2 SYDVKM come from the germline V gene. This CDR3 spans 16 amino acids. V lost 6 bases, J lost 1 base, and 11 bases stayed unmatched. The CDR3 DNA reads as TGTGCCAGCAGGAACGACCTTGGGACAGTCCAAGAGACCCAGTACTTC. Translating it yields CASRNDLGTVQETQYF.

V usage is TRBV7-9 and J usage is TRBJ2-1; TRBD2 matches at 15 bases. Trimming cost V 5 bases and J 8 bases; bases outside gene matches: 10. The germline gives CDR1 SEHNR, CDR2 FQNEAQ (reference sequence). The CDR3 extends over 17 amino acids. In nucleotides, the CDR3 is TGTGCCAGCAGCCCTTCTGGACTAGCGGGGGGGTATGATGAGCAGTTCTTC. It encodes CASSPSGLAGGYDEQFF.

This clone was recorded only once. The rearrangement links TRBV25-1 to TRBJ2-2; D gene ambiguous. CDR1 and CDR2 (germline): MGHDK, SYGVNS. Trimming pared 0 bases from V and 5 bases from J, leaving 7 bases between. The CDR3 length is 14 residues. The CDR3 region has the DNA TGTGCCAGCAGTGAATATAGAGGTACCGGGGAGCTGTTTTTT. Translating gives CASSEYRGTGELFF.

This chain uses TRBV6-1 with TRBJ2-1, with D perhaps being TRBD1 or TRBD2 (5 bases each). CDR3 length: 15 amino acids. Between the trimmed V and J ends, which lost 3 bases and 2 bases, there was a span of 11 bases. Germline CDR1 reads MNHNS; CDR2 reads SASEGT. CDR3 bases: TGTGCCAGCAGTGAGAGGGACGAGGCCTACAATGAGCAGTTCTTC. This encodes CASSERDEAYNEQFF.

The gene calls are TRBV19 and TRBJ1-5; D call uncertain. Per germline, CDR1 LNHDA and CDR2 SQIVND (reference sequence). This CDR3 has 13 amino acids. With 7 bases removed from V and 0 bases from J, the gap between germline ends came to 7 bases. The CDR3 reads CASTQLSNQPQHF. CDR3 DNA sequence: TGTGCCAGTACCCAGCTTAGCAATCAGCCCCAGCATTTT. Drawing the rest from reference TRBV19 and TRBJ1-5, the complete variable domain is DGGITQSPKYLFRKEGQNVTLSCEQNLNHDAMYWYRQDPGQGLRLIYYSQIVNDFQKGDIAEGYSVSREKKESFPLTVTSAQKNPTAFYLCASTQLSNQPQHFGDGTRLSIL.

The chain couples TRBV28 to TRBJ1-5; D ambiguous. Germline V gene data show CDR1 as MDHEN and CDR2 as SYDVKM. Trimming stripped 7 bases from V and 2 bases from J, with 12 bases between. The CDR3 is made up of 14 amino acids. CDR3 sequence (DNA): TGTGCCAGCACCCGCCCAGGCGGCAATCAGCCCCAGCATTTT. Translation gives CASTRPGGNQPQHF.